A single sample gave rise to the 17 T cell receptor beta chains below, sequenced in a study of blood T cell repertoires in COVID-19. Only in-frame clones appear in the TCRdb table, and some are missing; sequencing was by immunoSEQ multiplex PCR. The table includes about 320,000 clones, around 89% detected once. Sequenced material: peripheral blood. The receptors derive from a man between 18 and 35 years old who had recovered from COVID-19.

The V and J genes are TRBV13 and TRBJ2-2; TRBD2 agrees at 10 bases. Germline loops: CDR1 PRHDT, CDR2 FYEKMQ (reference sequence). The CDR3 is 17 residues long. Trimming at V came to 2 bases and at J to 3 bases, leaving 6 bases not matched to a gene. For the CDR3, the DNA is TGTGCCAGCAGCTTATCAGCGGGAGGGATCGACACCGGGGAGCTGTTTTTT. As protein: CASSLSAGGIDTGELFF. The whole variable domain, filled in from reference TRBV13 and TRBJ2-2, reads AAGVIQSPRHLIKEKRETATLKCYPIPRHDTVYWYQQGPGQDPQFLISFYEKMQSDKGSIPDRFSAQQFSDYHSELNMSSLELGDSALYFCASSLSAGGIDTGELFFGEGSRLTVL.

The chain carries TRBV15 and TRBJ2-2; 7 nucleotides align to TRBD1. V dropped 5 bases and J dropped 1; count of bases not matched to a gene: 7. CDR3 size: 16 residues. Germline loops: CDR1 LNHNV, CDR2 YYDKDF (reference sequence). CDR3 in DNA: TGTGCCACCAGCGCTCGGACAGGCAAGAACACCGGGGAGCTGTTTTTT. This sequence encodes CATSARTGKNTGELFF.

The CDR3 loop is CAIQGIYEDGGYTF. The CDR3 bases are TGTGCCATCCAGGGGATTTACGAGGACGGTGGCTACACCTTC. The V call is TRBV10-3, the J call TRBJ1-2, with D possibly being TRBD1 (6 bases). V lost 8 bases, J lost 7 bases, and 20 bases lay in between. Germline CDR1 is ENHRY and CDR2 is SYGVKD. The CDR3 is 14 amino acids.

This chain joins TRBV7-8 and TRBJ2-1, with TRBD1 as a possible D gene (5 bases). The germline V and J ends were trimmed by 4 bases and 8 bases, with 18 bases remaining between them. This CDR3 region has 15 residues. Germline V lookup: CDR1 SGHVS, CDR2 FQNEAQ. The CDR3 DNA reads TGTGCCAGCAGCTCAAGGACACATCAACGGGATGAGCAGTTCTTC. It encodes CASSSRTHQRDEQFF.

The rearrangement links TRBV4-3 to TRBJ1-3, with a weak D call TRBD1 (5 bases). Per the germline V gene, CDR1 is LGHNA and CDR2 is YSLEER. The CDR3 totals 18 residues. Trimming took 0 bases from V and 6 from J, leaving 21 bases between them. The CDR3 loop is CASSQDEGDFGMENTIYF. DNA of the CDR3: TGCGCCAGCAGCCAAGACGAAGGGGACTTCGGGATGGAAAACACCATATATTTT.

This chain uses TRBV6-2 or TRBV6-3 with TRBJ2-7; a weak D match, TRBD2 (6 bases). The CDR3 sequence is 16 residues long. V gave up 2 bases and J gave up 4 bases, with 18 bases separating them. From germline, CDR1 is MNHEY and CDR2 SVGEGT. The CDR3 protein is CASSYGGTLRGYEQYF. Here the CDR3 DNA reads TGTGCCAGCAGTTACGGCGGGACCCTCCGGGGGTACGAGCAGTACTTC.

In DNA form, the CDR3 reads TGCGCCAGCAGCCAAGAAGGCTCCCTAGCGGGCTCCTACGAGCAGTACTTC. Translating it yields CASSQEGSLAGSYEQYF. V usage is TRBV4-1 and J usage is TRBJ2-7, with 8 bases fitting TRBD2. Germline CDR1 is MGHRA and CDR2 is YSYEKL. This CDR3 contains 17 residues. The V gene end was trimmed by 0 bases and the J gene end by 0 bases; junction bases not matched to a gene: 7.

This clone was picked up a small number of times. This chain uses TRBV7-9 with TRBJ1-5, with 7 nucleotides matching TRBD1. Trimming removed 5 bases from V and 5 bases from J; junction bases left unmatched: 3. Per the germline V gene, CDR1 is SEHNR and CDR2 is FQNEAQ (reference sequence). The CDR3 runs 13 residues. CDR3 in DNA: TGTGCCAGCAGCGCACAGGGGTATCAGCCCCAGCATTTT. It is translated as CASSAQGYQPQHF.

DNA of the CDR3: TGTGCCAGCAGCCAAACCGCGGGCTCCTACGAGCAGTACTTC. Its protein product is CASSQTAGSYEQYF. The V call is TRBV3-1 (or the pseudogene TRBV3-2), the J call TRBJ2-7; possibly TRBD2 for D (5 bases). The V end was cut by 2 bases, the J end by 0 bases, with 8 bases between. Germline lookup yields CDR1 LGHDT and CDR2 YNNKEL (reference sequence). This CDR3 comprises 14 residues.

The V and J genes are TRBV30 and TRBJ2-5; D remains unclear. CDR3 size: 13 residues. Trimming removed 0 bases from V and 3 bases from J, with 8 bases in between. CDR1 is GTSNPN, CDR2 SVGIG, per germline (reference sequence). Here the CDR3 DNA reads TGTGCCTGGAGTGTACGCGTGAAAGAGACCCAGTACTTC. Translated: CAWSVRVKETQYF.

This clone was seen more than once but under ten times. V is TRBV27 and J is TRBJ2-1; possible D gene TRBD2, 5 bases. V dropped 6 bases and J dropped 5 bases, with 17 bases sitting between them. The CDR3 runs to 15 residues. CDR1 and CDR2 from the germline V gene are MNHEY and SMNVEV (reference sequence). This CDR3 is CASRTYLDYHNEQFF. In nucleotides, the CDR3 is TGTGCCAGCAGGACGTATTTAGACTATCACAATGAGCAGTTCTTC.

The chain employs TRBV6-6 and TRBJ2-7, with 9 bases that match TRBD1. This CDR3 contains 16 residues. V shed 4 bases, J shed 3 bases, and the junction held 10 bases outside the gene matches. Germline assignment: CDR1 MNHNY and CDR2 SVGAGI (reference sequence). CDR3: CASSFGQGKLGYEQYF. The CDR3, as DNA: TGTGCCAGCAGTTTCGGACAGGGGAAATTAGGCTACGAGCAGTACTTC.

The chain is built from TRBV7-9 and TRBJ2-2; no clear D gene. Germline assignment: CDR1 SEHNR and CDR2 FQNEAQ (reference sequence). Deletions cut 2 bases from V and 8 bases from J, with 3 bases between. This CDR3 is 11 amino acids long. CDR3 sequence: CASSLTGELFF. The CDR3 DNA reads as TGTGCCAGCAGCTTAACTGGGGAGCTGTTTTTT.

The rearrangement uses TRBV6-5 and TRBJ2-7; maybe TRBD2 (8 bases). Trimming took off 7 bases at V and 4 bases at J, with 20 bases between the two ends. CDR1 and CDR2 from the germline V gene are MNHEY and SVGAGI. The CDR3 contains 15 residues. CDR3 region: CASTLGGSGGYEQYF. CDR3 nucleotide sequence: TGTGCCAGCACCTTAGGGGGCAGCGGGGGTTACGAGCAGTACTTC.

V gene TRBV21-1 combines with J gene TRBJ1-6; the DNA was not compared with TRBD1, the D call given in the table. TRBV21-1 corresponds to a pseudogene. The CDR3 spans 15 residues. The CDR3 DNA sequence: TGTGCCAGCAGCCGCAGGGGGCGCTGCAATTCACCCCTCCACTTT. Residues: CASSRRGRCNSPLHF.

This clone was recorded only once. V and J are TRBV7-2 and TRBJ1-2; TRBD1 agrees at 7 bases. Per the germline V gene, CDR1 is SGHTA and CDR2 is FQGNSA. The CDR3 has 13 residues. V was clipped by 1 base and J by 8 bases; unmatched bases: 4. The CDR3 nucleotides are TGTGCCAGCAGCTTAGTAGGGGGCGGAGGCTACACCTTC. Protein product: CASSLVGGGGYTF.

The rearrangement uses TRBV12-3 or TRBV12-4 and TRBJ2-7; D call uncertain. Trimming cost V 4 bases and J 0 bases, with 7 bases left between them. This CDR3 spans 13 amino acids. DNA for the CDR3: TGTGCCAGCAGTTATACAGTCTCCTACGAGCAGTACTTC. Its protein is CASSYTVSYEQYF.